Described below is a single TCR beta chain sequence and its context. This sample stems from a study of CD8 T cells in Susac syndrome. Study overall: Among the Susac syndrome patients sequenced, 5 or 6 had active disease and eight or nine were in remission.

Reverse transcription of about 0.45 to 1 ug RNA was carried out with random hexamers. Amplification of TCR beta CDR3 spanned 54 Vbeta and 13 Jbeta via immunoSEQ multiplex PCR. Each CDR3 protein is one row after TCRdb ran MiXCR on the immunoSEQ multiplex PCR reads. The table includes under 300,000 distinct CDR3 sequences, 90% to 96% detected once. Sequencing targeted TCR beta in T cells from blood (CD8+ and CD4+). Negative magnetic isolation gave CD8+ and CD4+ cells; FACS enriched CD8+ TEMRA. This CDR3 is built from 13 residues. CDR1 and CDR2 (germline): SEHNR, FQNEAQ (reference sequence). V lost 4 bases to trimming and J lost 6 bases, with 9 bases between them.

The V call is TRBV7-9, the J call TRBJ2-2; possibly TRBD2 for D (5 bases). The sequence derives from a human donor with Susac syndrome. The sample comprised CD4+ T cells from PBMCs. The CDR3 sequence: CASSYLGAGELFF. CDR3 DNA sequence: TGTGCCAGCAGCTACCTGGGAGCCGGGGAGCTGTTTTTT.